This entry lists 32 T cell receptor beta chains sequenced from one sample in a study of control samples from healthy donors and cancer patients. Sequencing used immunoSEQ multiplex PCR; TCRdb keeps in-frame clones, though not all of them. The table lists about 190,000 clones, around 90% of them singletons, with about 2% in the top ten. The sample was blood. The receptor source for this set is a man aged 25 to 45 in good health.

The chain employs TRBV25-1 and TRBJ1-6, with D tentatively TRBD1 (6 bases). V was trimmed by 3 bases and J by 1 base, leaving 16 bases between them. Germline V gives CDR1 MGHDK, CDR2 SYGVNS. CDR3 length equals 18 residues. CDR3 in amino acids: CASSDRGSFGSYNSPLHF. In DNA, the CDR3 is TGTGCCAGCAGTGATAGGGGGAGCTTCGGTTCCTATAATTCACCCCTCCACTTT.

The chain links TRBV11-2 to TRBJ1-6, with D perhaps matching TRBD1 (6 bases). This CDR3 contains 14 residues. Trimming cost V 3 bases and J 9 bases, with 12 bases left between them. CDR1 and CDR2 (germline): SGHAT, FQNNGV. Written as DNA, the CDR3 is TGTGCCAGCAGCTTCCAGGGGCTGGGTTCACCCCTCCACTTT. Translated, it gives CASSFQGLGSPLHF. The entire variable domain, with the rest obtained from reference TRBV11-2 and TRBJ1-6, is as follows: EAGVAQSPRYKIIEKRQSVAFWCNPISGHATLYWYQQILGQGPKLLIQFQNNGVVDDSQLPKDRFSAERLKGVDSTLKIQPAKLEDSAVYLCASSFQGLGSPLHFGNGTRLTVT.

This chain joins TRBV11-3 and TRBJ2-2; tentatively, D is TRBD1 or TRBD2 (5 bases each). CDR3 size: 14 residues. Trimming took 5 bases from V and 6 from J, leaving 13 bases between them. From germline, CDR1 is SGHNT and CDR2 YENEEA. DNA for the CDR3: TGTGCCAGCAGCCCCCCCGGGACCCCCGGGGAGCTGTTTTTT. This gives the protein CASSPPGTPGELFF.

This chain connects TRBV19 to TRBJ1-6, with D tentatively TRBD1 (5 bases). V shed 9 bases and J shed 7 bases, with 7 bases lying between them. The CDR3 spans 11 residues. Per germline, CDR1 LNHDA and CDR2 SQIVND (reference sequence). This CDR3 is CASEGNSPLHF. The CDR3, as DNA: TGTGCCAGCGAGGGGAATTCACCCCTCCACTTT.

The chain uses TRBV3-1 (or the pseudogene TRBV3-2) and TRBJ1-3; no clear D. V was cut by 0 bases and J by 0 bases, with 3 bases left in between. The length of the CDR3 is 14 residues. Germline values: CDR1 LGHDT, CDR2 YNNKEL (reference sequence). CDR3 nucleotides: TGTGCCAGCAGCCAAGAGACCTCTGGAAACACCATATATTTT. Amino acid sequence: CASSQETSGNTIYF.

The rearrangement links TRBV7-9 to TRBJ1-2; a possible D gene is TRBD1 (5 bases). This CDR3 spans 14 amino acids. V gave up 3 bases and J gave up 0 bases, with 8 bases separating them. The germline V gene has CDR1 SEHNR and CDR2 FQNEAQ (reference sequence). CDR3 nucleotides: TGTGCCAGCAGCTTGACAGTAACTAACTATGGCTACACCTTC. It encodes CASSLTVTNYGYTF.

The chain combines TRBV27 with TRBJ1-1, with a possible D match to TRBD1 (6 bases). Germline lookup yields CDR1 MNHEY and CDR2 SMNVEV (reference sequence). This CDR3 spans 13 amino acids. The V and J ends lost 0 bases and 8 bases respectively, with 10 bases between them. The chain's CDR3 is CASSLSGGEEAFF. Written as DNA, the CDR3 is TGTGCCAGCAGTTTATCAGGGGGTGAGGAAGCTTTCTTT.

In the case of this clone: Relative to the germline gene, one junction end is altered; a read error may explain this. Here the CDR3 DNA reads TGTGCCAGTAGTATGGGGACAGGGTCTAATTATGGCTACACCTTC. This translates into CASSMGTGSNYGYTF. The rearrangement links TRBV19 to TRBJ1-2, with 9 bases identical to TRBD1. The CDR3 has 15 residues. Germline V gives CDR1 LNHDA, CDR2 SQIVND (reference sequence).

This CDR3 is CASSLALAGGSELFF. In DNA form, the CDR3 reads TGTGCCAGCAGCTTAGCTCTAGCGGGGGGGTCGGAGCTGTTTTTT. The gene calls are TRBV11-2 and TRBJ2-2; TRBD2 aligns across 12 bases. The length of the CDR3 is 15 residues. After removal of 1 base from V and 10 bases from J, the junction contained 4 bases not matched to a gene. Germline assignment: CDR1 SGHAT and CDR2 FQNNGV.

V and J are TRBV6-1 and TRBJ1-5; D might be TRBD1 (5 bases). The CDR3 totals 16 residues. The germline V gene encodes CDR1 MNHNS and CDR2 SASEGT. V dropped 1 base and J dropped 1 base, with 11 bases sitting between them. The CDR3 coding sequence is TGTGCCAGCAGTGAAGAGTGGGGGTTCAGCAATCAGCCCCAGCATTTT. Its protein is CASSEEWGFSNQPQHF.

The CDR3 sequence is CASSQGTGGGELFF. CDR3 DNA sequence: TGCGCCAGCAGCCAGGGGACAGGGGGCGGGGAACTGTTTTTT. This chain joins TRBV4-1 and TRBJ1-4; 12 bases are a match to TRBD1. The V and J ends lost 3 bases and 12 bases, in that order; junction bases with no gene match: 5. Germline V gene sequence: CDR1 MGHRA, CDR2 YSYEKL. There are 14 residues in the CDR3.

This clone was recorded once. The chain employs TRBV5-6 and TRBJ1-5, with D perhaps matching TRBD1 (5 bases). The CDR3 consists of 16 residues. Trimming left V 0 bases short and J 2 bases short, with 12 bases between. Germline CDR1 is SGHDT and CDR2 is YYEEEE. CDR3 DNA sequence: TGTGCCAGCAGCTTGGGAGGACCGGGGGGCAATCAGCCCCAGCATTTT. Protein sequence: CASSLGGPGGNQPQHF.

The chain employs TRBV18 and TRBJ2-1; 12 bases agree with TRBD2. The CDR3 has 18 amino acids. Per germline, CDR1 KGHSH and CDR2 LQKENI. With V trimmed by 5 bases and J by 4 bases, 12 bases remained unmatched. The CDR3: CASSSFARTSGTYNEQFF. In nucleotides, the CDR3 is TGTGCCAGCTCATCTTTCGCCCGGACTAGCGGGACTTACAATGAGCAGTTCTTC.

This sequence joins TRBV4-1 and TRBJ1-4, with D unclear. CDR1 is MGHRA, CDR2 YSYEKL, per germline. The ends were cut back, 2 bases at V and 7 bases at J, with 14 bases in the middle. The CDR3 covers 15 residues. The CDR3 loop is CASSQNTRNPEKLFF. The CDR3 DNA follows: TGCGCCAGCAGCCAAAATACCCGGAATCCTGAAAAACTGTTTTTT.

The chain is built from TRBV6-5 and TRBJ2-7, with unresolved D. The V gene lost 11 bases and the J gene lost 3 bases, with 8 bases spanning the gap. Germline CDR1 is MNHEY and CDR2 is SVGAGI. The CDR3 is 10 amino acids. The CDR3 bases are TGTGCCGGCCTCGTCTACGAGCAGTACTTC. Translation: CAGLVYEQYF.

The chain couples TRBV7-9 to TRBJ2-5; 9 nucleotides match TRBD1. The germline CDR1 and CDR2 sequences are SEHNR and FQNEAQ (reference sequence). Germline trimming cut 0 bases from V and 4 bases from J; bases unmatched to any gene: 3. This CDR3 region has 15 residues. The CDR3 spells CASSLAPDRGETQYF. Written as DNA, the CDR3 is TGTGCCAGCAGCTTAGCCCCGGACAGGGGAGAGACCCAGTACTTC.

This clone was found many times. The CDR3 nucleotides are TGTGCCAGCAGGTCTAGCGGGCTAGCCAAAAACATTCAGTACTTC. This gives the protein CASRSSGLAKNIQYF. The J gene is TRBJ2-4, the V gene TRBV2, with 8 bases matching TRBD2. This CDR3 region has 15 residues. J gave up 0 bases and V 6 bases, and 4 bases lay outside the gene matches. CDR1 and CDR2 (germline): SNHLY, FYNNEI.

The rearrangement links TRBV24-1 to TRBJ2-1; D is unresolved. The V and J ends lost 2 bases and 0 bases respectively, with 13 bases between them. Germline V gene data show CDR1 as KGHDR and CDR2 as SFDVKD. The CDR3 loop spans 17 amino acids. This CDR3 reads CATSDSLAERSYNEQFF. The CDR3 coding sequence is TGTGCCACCAGTGATTCATTGGCCGAGCGCTCCTACAATGAGCAGTTCTTC.

In nucleotides, the CDR3 is TGTGCCAGCAGTCCGGGACTACGGGCAGATACGCAGTATTTT. It translates to CASSPGLRADTQYF. V and J are TRBV27 and TRBJ2-3; 7 bases map to TRBD2. Germline lookup yields CDR1 MNHEY and CDR2 SMNVEV (reference sequence). Losses at the gene ends were 5 bases for V and 4 bases for J; bases not matched to a gene: 6. CDR3 length equals 14 residues.

V is TRBV4-1 and J is TRBJ1-6; TRBD1 aligns across 7 bases. This CDR3 contains 17 residues. V was clipped by 0 bases and J by 4 bases; unmatched bases: 6. CDR1 and CDR2 (germline): MGHRA, YSYEKL. CDR3 nucleotide sequence: TGCGCCAGCAGCCAAGATATTGGGGGACAGTATAATTCACCCCTCCACTTT. Translated, it gives CASSQDIGGQYNSPLHF.

The V call is TRBV4-1, the J call TRBJ1-6; D ambiguous. The CDR3 covers 15 residues. V was pared by 3 bases and J by 9 bases, with 15 bases between. From germline, CDR1 is MGHRA and CDR2 YSYEKL. The CDR3 region has the DNA TGCGCCAGCAGCCAGCCCTTACCGAATTTTTCACCCCTCCACTTT. Translated: CASSQPLPNFSPLHF.

The chain combines TRBV11-2 with TRBJ2-7, with a tentative D call TRBD2 (7 bases). V lost 2 bases and J 2 bases, leaving 10 bases between the germline ends. Germline V gene sequence: CDR1 SGHAT, CDR2 FQNNGV. The CDR3 is made up of 14 amino acids. CDR3 in amino acids: CASSLRGGAYEQYF. CDR3 in DNA: TGTGCCAGCAGCTTAAGGGGGGGAGCCTACGAGCAGTACTTC.

This sequence joins TRBV19 and TRBJ2-7; a weak D match, TRBD1 (5 bases). The CDR3 spans 11 residues. Germline assignment: CDR1 LNHDA and CDR2 SQIVND (reference sequence). V lost 6 bases, J lost 9 bases, and 12 bases lay in between. The CDR3 nucleotides read TGTGCCAGTAGAACAGGACACGCGCAGTACTTC. Translated, it gives CASRTGHAQYF.

The chain links TRBV6-5 to TRBJ1-2; D is uncertain. This CDR3 is built from 15 residues. Per the germline V gene, CDR1 is MNHEY and CDR2 is SVGAGI. Trimming took 6 bases from V and 4 from J, leaving 18 bases between them. DNA of the CDR3: TGTGCCAGCAGCGGGGAGGGTCGTGGTACCTATGGCTACACCTTC. It specifies CASSGEGRGTYGYTF.

This chain uses TRBV9 with TRBJ1-2; 10 bases map to TRBD1. The CDR3 totals 14 residues. J lost 4 bases, V lost 4 bases, and 4 bases had no gene match. Looked up from germline, CDR1 is SGDLS and CDR2 is YYNGEE. The CDR3 DNA reads TGTGCCAGCAGCCTGGGACAGGGGAGCTATGGCTACACCTTC. This translates into CASSLGQGSYGYTF.

The chain has TRBV30 and TRBJ1-5; the D gene is possibly TRBD1 (5 bases). V was pared by 1 base and J by 6 bases, with 16 bases between. This CDR3 has 15 amino acids. Germline lookup yields CDR1 GTSNPN and CDR2 SVGIG (reference sequence). CDR3 sequence reads: CAWSAARAGSQPQHF. For the CDR3, the DNA is TGTGCCTGGAGTGCGGCTCGAGCAGGGAGTCAGCCCCAGCATTTT. Based on the CDR3 plus reference TRBV30 and TRBJ1-5, the full variable domain is SQTIHQWPATLVQPVGSPLSLECTVEGTSNPNLYWYRQAAGRGLQLLFYSVGIGQISSEVPQNLSASRPQDRQFILSSKKLLLSDSGFYLCAWSAARAGSQPQHFGDGTRLSIL.

This clone has more than one count but fewer than ten. The chain recombines TRBV11-3 with TRBJ1-1; no firm D call. The CDR3 loop spans 15 amino acids. Germline assignment: CDR1 SGHNT and CDR2 YENEEA. Trimming stripped 3 bases from V and 5 bases from J, with 16 bases between. The CDR3 loop is CASSLVTWMRTEAFF. As DNA, the CDR3 is TGTGCCAGCAGCTTGGTGACCTGGATGCGTACTGAAGCTTTCTTT.

V and J are TRBV5-1 and TRBJ2-4, with 7 bases lining up with TRBD1. CDR1 and CDR2 from the germline V gene are SGHRS and YFSETQ. With 2 bases clipped from V and 8 bases from J, the junction kept 10 bases outside the gene matches. This CDR3 has 15 residues. The CDR3 DNA reads TGCGCCAGCAGCTTCTACAGGGGTGAAGGGGACATTCAGTACTTC. Translating gives CASSFYRGEGDIQYF.

The rearrangement uses TRBV11-2 and TRBJ2-7, with 10 bases that match TRBD1. The CDR3 extends over 16 amino acids. The germline CDR1 and CDR2 sequences are SGHAT and FQNNGV. V lost 5 bases to trimming and J lost 2 bases; unmatched junction nucleotides: 9. CDR3 bases: TGTGCCAGCAGCCGCCTCCGGACAGGGGGACCCTACGAGCAGTACTTC. This sequence encodes CASSRLRTGGPYEQYF. The complete variable domain, with remaining parts taken from reference TRBV11-2 and TRBJ2-7, reads EAGVAQSPRYKIIEKRQSVAFWCNPISGHATLYWYQQILGQGPKLLIQFQNNGVVDDSQLPKDRFSAERLKGVDSTLKIQPAKLEDSAVYLCASSRLRTGGPYEQYFGPGTRLTVT.

Written as DNA, the CDR3 is TGTGCCAGCAGCTCACGTGTGACAGATACGCAGTATTTT. It is translated as CASSSRVTDTQYF. This sequence joins TRBV7-6 and TRBJ2-3; D unclear. Deletions cut 4 bases from V and 3 bases from J, with 8 bases between. CDR1 and CDR2 (germline): SGHVS, FNYEAQ. The CDR3 consists of 13 residues. The full variable domain, with the rest looked up from reference TRBV7-6 and TRBJ2-3, is GAGVSQSPRYKVTKRGQDVALRCDPISGHVSLYWYRQALGQGPEFLTYFNYEAQQDKSGLPNDRFSAERPEGSISTLTIQRTEQRDSAMYRCASSSRVTDTQYFGPGTRLTVL.

The chain uses TRBV3-1 (or the pseudogene TRBV3-2) and TRBJ2-5; 7 nucleotides line up with TRBD2. With V trimmed by 1 base and J by 1 base, 6 bases remained unmatched. The germline V gene has CDR1 LGHDT and CDR2 YNNKEL (reference sequence). CDR3 size: 16 residues. The CDR3 region is CASSQVAGEFQETQYF. CDR3 nucleotide sequence: TGTGCCAGCAGCCAAGTGGCGGGGGAGTTCCAAGAGACCCAGTACTTC.

This chain connects TRBV7-2 to TRBJ2-7, with TRBD1 identical over 8 bases. There are 13 residues in the CDR3. The germline CDR1 and CDR2 sequences are SGHTA and FQGNSA. The trim removed 5 bases at V and 6 bases at J, leaving 6 bases unmatched. In DNA, the CDR3 is TGTGCCAGCAGCCCCGGACAGGGTCCCGAGCAGTACTTC. Encoded protein: CASSPGQGPEQYF. The variable domain in full, completed from reference TRBV7-2 and TRBJ2-7, reads GAGVSQSPSNKVTEKGKDVELRCDPISGHTALYWYRQSLGQGLEFLIYFQGNSAPDKSGLPSDRFSAERTGGSVSTLTIQRTQQEDSAVYLCASSPGQGPEQYFGPGTRLTVT.